The 9 T cell receptor beta chains below were found in one sample sequenced in a study of blood T cell repertoires in COVID-19. Repertoires were generated with immunoSEQ multiplex PCR, while TCRdb's copy carries only in-frame clones and drops some. Of just under 350,000 clones listed, 88% were seen once; the top ten hold about 7%. Sequencing was done on a sample of peripheral blood. Receptor source: a woman between 70 and 85 years old with COVID-19, enrolled during active disease.

The genes are TRBV5-1 and TRBJ2-7; D ambiguous. CDR3 length: 11 residues. With 1 base removed from V and 7 bases from J, the gap between germline ends came to 6 bases. CDR1 and CDR2 (germline): SGHRS, YFSETQ. The CDR3 DNA reads TGCGCCAGCAGCTTGAACTGGGAGCAGTACTTC. It translates to CASSLNWEQYF. The full variable domain, in which reference TRBV5-1 and TRBJ2-7 provide the parts outside the CDR3, is KAGVTQTPRYLIKTRGQQVTLSCSPISGHRSVSWYQQTPGQGLQFLFEYFSETQRNKGNFPGRFSGRQFSNSRSEMNVSTLELGDSALYLCASSLNWEQYFGPGTRLTVT.

CDR3 DNA: TGTGCCAGCAGTTTCGTCTACCCAACTAATGAAAAACTGTTTTTT. As protein: CASSFVYPTNEKLFF. The chain couples TRBV27 to TRBJ1-4, with unresolved D. Between the trimmed V and J ends, which lost 3 bases and 0 bases, there was a span of 8 bases. The V gene's germline CDR1 is MNHEY and CDR2 SMNVEV (reference sequence). The CDR3 has 15 amino acids. The entire variable domain, with the rest obtained from reference TRBV27 and TRBJ1-4, is as follows: EAQVTQNPRYLITVTGKKLTVTCSQNMNHEYMSWYRQDPGLGLRQIYYSMNVEVTDKGDVPEGYKVSRKEKRNFPLILESPSPNQTSLYFCASSFVYPTNEKLFFGSGTQLSVL.

CDR3 loop: CASSERPSSYEQYF. CDR3 nucleotides: TGTGCCAGCAGCGAGAGGCCGAGCTCCTACGAGCAGTACTTC. The chain uses TRBV9 and TRBJ2-7; D gene unclear. The CDR3 consists of 14 residues. The V end was cut by 3 bases, the J end by 0 bases, with 10 bases between. Germline CDR1 and CDR2: SGDLS and YYNGEE.

J is TRBJ1-1 and V is TRBV19, with D unclear. The V gene lost 3 bases and the J gene lost 5 bases, with 10 bases spanning the gap. This CDR3 spans 13 amino acids. Germline CDR1 is LNHDA and CDR2 is SQIVND (reference sequence). The CDR3 DNA sequence: TGTGCCAGTAGTATCTCGACCGGGACTGAAGCTTTCTTT. This sequence encodes CASSISTGTEAFF.

The gene calls are TRBV9 and TRBJ1-1; no clear D. Germline loops: CDR1 SGDLS, CDR2 YYNGEE. The CDR3 extends over 13 amino acids. Deletions cut 0 bases from V and 11 bases from J, with 14 bases between. CDR3 in DNA: TGTGCCAGCAGCGTAGGAGGCCCAGAGCTGGCTTTCTTT. It yields the protein CASSVGGPELAFF.

The chain carries TRBV6-1 and TRBJ2-7, with D perhaps TRBD1 (5 bases). Germline V gene data show CDR1 as MNHNS and CDR2 as SASEGT. This CDR3 is 13 amino acids long. V was clipped by 2 bases and J by 3 bases, with 8 bases between them. The CDR3 protein is CASSERDSYEQYF. In DNA, the CDR3 is TGTGCCAGCAGTGAACGCGACAGCTACGAGCAGTACTTC.

This chain joins TRBV3-1 (or the pseudogene TRBV3-2) and TRBJ2-2; 10 bases map to TRBD1. J gave up 4 bases and V 4 bases, and 3 bases lay outside the gene matches. Germline V lookup: CDR1 LGHDT, CDR2 YNNKEL (reference sequence). This CDR3 has 15 amino acids. CDR3 coding DNA: TGTGCCAGCAGCCCGACAGGGGGCAGCACCGGGGAGCTGTTTTTT. Residues: CASSPTGGSTGELFF.

A word on this clone: This may come from a read error, since a much larger clone is one base off. The identical CDR3 is also encoded by other nucleotide sequences in the sample. This chain links TRBV2 with TRBJ2-3, with D possibly being TRBD1 (6 bases). V was pared by 1 base and J by 0 bases, with 8 bases between. Germline CDR1 is SNHLY and CDR2 is FYNNEI. The CDR3 is 15 residues long. Here the CDR3 reads CASSEGTASTDTQYF. CDR3 nucleotide sequence: TGTGCCAGCAGTGAAGGGACAGCTAGCACAGATACGCAGTATTTT.

This chain connects TRBV7-9 to TRBJ2-3; TRBD1 is a possible D gene (5 bases). CDR3 size: 14 residues. Germline V gives CDR1 SEHNR, CDR2 FQNEAQ (reference sequence). V was shortened by 4 bases and J by 1 base, with 9 bases between the two germline ends. The DNA of the CDR3 is TGTGCCAGCAGCTCAGGACATCGCACAGATACGCAGTATTTT. Translating it yields CASSSGHRTDTQYF.